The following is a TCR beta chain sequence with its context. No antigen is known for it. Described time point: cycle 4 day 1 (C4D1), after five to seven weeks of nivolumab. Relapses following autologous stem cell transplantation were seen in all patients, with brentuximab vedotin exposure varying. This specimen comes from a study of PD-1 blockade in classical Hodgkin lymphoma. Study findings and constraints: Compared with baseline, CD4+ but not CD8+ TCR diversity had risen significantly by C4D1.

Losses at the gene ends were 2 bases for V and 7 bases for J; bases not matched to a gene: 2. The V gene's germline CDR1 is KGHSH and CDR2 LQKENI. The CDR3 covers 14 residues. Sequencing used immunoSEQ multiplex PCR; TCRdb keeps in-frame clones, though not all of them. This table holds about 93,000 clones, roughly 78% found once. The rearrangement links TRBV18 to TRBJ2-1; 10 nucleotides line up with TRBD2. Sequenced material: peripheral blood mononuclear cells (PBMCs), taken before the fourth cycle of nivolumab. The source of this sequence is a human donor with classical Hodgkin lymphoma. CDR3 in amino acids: CASSPSGGANEQFF. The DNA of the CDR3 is TGTGCCAGCTCACCAAGCGGGGGGGCGAATGAGCAGTTCTTC.